What follows is one T cell receptor (beta chain) and its context. The entry originates in a study of blood T cell repertoires in COVID-19. The wider study: Acute and convalescent COVID-19 specimens originated in the United States, Italy and Spain.

Enrollment of patients from Seattle took place during active infection, with longitudinal follow-up. Methods used by the authors: Estimates of nucleated cell counts were drawn from the amplification of reference gene primers. TCRdb's table, derived via immunoSEQ multiplex PCR, lists solely in-frame clones and lacks some. The DNA gave D and trimming, while V, J and clone size come from that table. The table has hundreds of thousands of clones, less than 90% seen once. Per germline, CDR1 GTSNPN and CDR2 SVGIG (reference sequence). CDR3 length: 16 residues. V dropped 3 bases and J dropped 3; count of bases not matched to a gene: 7.

The clonotype was recovered from a woman in her 70s with COVID-19, enrolled during active disease. This chain links TRBV30 with TRBJ2-3, with 12 bases identical to TRBD2. The source material was peripheral blood. The CDR3 region has the DNA TGTGCCTGGAGCCCCCCTAGCGGGGGGGTGACAGATACGCAGTATTTT. It is translated as CAWSPPSGGVTDTQYF.